These 27 T cell receptor beta chains were all obtained from the same sample, sequenced in a study of Ad26.COV2.S vaccination and SARS-CoV-2 variants. Treatment specified: around 19 received Ad26.COV2.S at low or high dose, single or two shots; about five received placebo; per-sample allocation not given. After the first vaccine or placebo injection, samples were drawn on day 63. The repertoire was sequenced with immunoSEQ multiplex PCR; TCRdb's copy has only in-frame clones and lacks some. Of 500,000 or so clones in the sample, about 88% were seen once. This specimen was peripheral blood, taken in a trial of Ad26.COV2.S vaccine versus placebo. The receptor source for this set is a person aged 18-60 years who received the Ad26.COV2.S COVID-19 vaccine or a placebo.

The chain links TRBV15 to TRBJ2-3; D is ambiguous. The CDR3 loop spans 15 amino acids. Germline V gene lookup returns CDR1 LNHNV and CDR2 YYDKDF (reference sequence). V shed 1 base and J shed 5 bases, with 13 bases lying between them. In nucleotides, the CDR3 is TGTGCCACCAGCAGAGGATTTTCCATTTTAGATACGCAGTATTTT. Residues: CATSRGFSILDTQYF. Drawing the rest from reference TRBV15 and TRBJ2-3, the complete variable domain is DAMVIQNPRYQVTQFGKPVTLSCSQTLNHNVMYWYQQKSSQAPKLLFHYYDKDFNNEADTPDNFQSRRPNTSFCFLDIRSPGLGDTAMYLCATSRGFSILDTQYFGPGTRLTVL.

V gene TRBV4-1 combines with J gene TRBJ2-4, with D uncertain. CDR1 MGHRA and CDR2 YSYEKL come from the germline V gene. CDR3 length: 20 amino acids. Trimming stripped 1 base from V and 2 bases from J, with 24 bases between. CDR3: CASSQAVAVGYVLPKNIQYF. CDR3 nucleotide sequence: TGCGCCAGCAGCCAAGCCGTGGCCGTGGGGTATGTGTTACCCAAAAACATTCAGTACTTC.

The chain carries TRBV11-1 and TRBJ2-7; 11 bases line up with TRBD1. This CDR3 comprises 15 residues. V was clipped by 5 bases and J by 2 bases; unmatched bases: 5. Germline-derived CDR1 and CDR2 are SGHAT and FQDESV (reference sequence). This CDR3 is CASSRGQGAPYEQYF. The CDR3 coding sequence is TGTGCCAGCAGCAGAGGACAGGGGGCCCCCTACGAGCAGTACTTC.

The chain links TRBV6-4 to TRBJ2-1; 7 positions agree with TRBD1. The germline CDR1 and CDR2 sequences are MRHNA and SNTAGT. V lost 4 bases to trimming and J lost 6 bases; unmatched junction nucleotides: 9. This CDR3 has 15 residues. The CDR3 is CASSAGTASRNEQFF. DNA of the CDR3: TGTGCCAGCAGTGCAGGGACAGCATCACGCAATGAGCAGTTCTTC.

CDR3 nucleotide sequence: TGTGCCAGCAGCGTGCATGGGTCGGCCTCTGGGGCCAACGTCCTGACTTTC. This gives the protein CASSVHGSASGANVLTF. The chain combines TRBV2 with TRBJ2-6; D remains ambiguous. Deletions cut 6 bases from V and 0 bases from J, with 15 bases between. Germline lookup yields CDR1 SNHLY and CDR2 FYNNEI. The CDR3 extends over 17 amino acids.

This clone has just one count. The gene calls are TRBV15 and TRBJ2-5; 7 nucleotides line up with TRBD1. V lost 6 bases to trimming and J lost 4 bases; unmatched junction nucleotides: 5. This CDR3 has 13 residues. Germline CDR1 reads LNHNV; CDR2 reads YYDKDF (reference sequence). CDR3 residues: CATSMRQGETQYF. In DNA, the CDR3 is TGTGCCACCAGTATGAGACAGGGAGAGACCCAGTACTTC.

The chain recombines TRBV6-5 with TRBJ1-2, with 10 bases matching TRBD1. Trimming took 7 bases from V and 4 from J; bases not matched to a gene: 9. The CDR3 totals 15 residues. Germline values: CDR1 MNHEY, CDR2 SVGAGI. This CDR3 reads CASTRTGGSSYGYTF. The CDR3 nucleotides read TGTGCCAGCACTAGGACAGGGGGTTCCTCCTATGGCTACACCTTC.

V usage is TRBV21-1 and J usage is TRBJ1-2. TRBV21-1 is annotated as a pseudogene. The CDR3 spans 14 residues. This CDR3 reads CASSKAGGDYGYTF. In DNA form, the CDR3 reads TGTGCCAGCAGCAAAGCGGGCGGGGACTATGGCTACACCTTC.

This chain uses TRBV5-1 with TRBJ2-5; D is perhaps TRBD1 (5 bases). Germline CDR1 is SGHRS and CDR2 is YFSETQ. The CDR3 loop spans 15 amino acids. V lost 2 bases and J 5 bases, leaving 16 bases between the germline ends. Written as DNA, the CDR3 is TGCGCCAGCAGCTTAGGGGTAATGATCGAGGAGACCCAGTACTTC. Amino acid sequence: CASSLGVMIEETQYF.

This chain links TRBV29-1 with TRBJ1-1; D is unclear. Germline CDR1 reads SQVTM; CDR2 reads ANQGSEA. The CDR3 sequence is 13 residues long. V dropped 2 bases and J dropped 10 bases, with 17 bases sitting between them. CDR3 sequence: CSVEPGTRTTAFF. In DNA, the CDR3 is TGCAGCGTTGAACCGGGCACCAGAACGACAGCTTTCTTT.

V and J are TRBV5-1 and TRBJ2-7; D gene ambiguous. Germline CDR1 reads SGHRS; CDR2 reads YFSETQ. This CDR3 spans 12 amino acids. V lost 4 bases and J lost 4, with 9 bases in between. CDR3 protein: CASSRDPYEQYF. The CDR3 DNA reads as TGCGCCAGCAGCCGCGACCCATACGAGCAGTACTTC.

The chain carries TRBV11-3 and TRBJ2-3; TRBD2 aligns across 7 bases. The CDR3 contains 12 residues. Germline loops: CDR1 SGHNT, CDR2 YENEEA. Unmatched junction bases numbered 2, after V lost 5 bases and J lost 6 bases. The CDR3 DNA reads as TGTGCCAGCAGCCTGACTAGCGATACGCAGTATTTT. This sequence encodes CASSLTSDTQYF. Full variable domain (missing parts from reference TRBV11-3 and TRBJ2-3): EAGVVQSPRYKIIEKKQPVAFWCNPISGHNTLYWYLQNLGQGPELLIRYENEEAVDDSQLPKDRFSAERLKGVDSTLKIQPAELGDSAVYLCASSLTSDTQYFGPGTRLTVL.

The count of this clone is one. The V and J genes are TRBV24-1 and TRBJ2-5; D unclear. The CDR3 runs to 13 residues. Trimming took 5 bases from V and 7 from J, leaving 13 bases between them. Germline lookup yields CDR1 KGHDR and CDR2 SFDVKD. The CDR3 protein is CATSGYPTSTQYF. As DNA, the CDR3 is TGTGCCACCAGTGGATATCCCACTTCGACCCAGTACTTC.

The J gene is TRBJ1-1, the V gene TRBV5-6; D is unresolved. Trimming cost V 1 base and J 1 base, with 11 bases left between them. The CDR3 is 15 residues long. Looked up from germline, CDR1 is SGHDT and CDR2 is YYEEEE. The DNA of the CDR3 is TGTGCCAGCAGCTTGAGCTCGGCTCCGAACACTGAAGCTTTCTTT. Amino acids: CASSLSSAPNTEAFF.

The chain has TRBV4-1 and TRBJ2-1; D is uncertain. The germline V and J ends were trimmed by 2 bases and 3 bases, with 11 bases remaining between them. CDR3 length: 15 amino acids. Germline V lookup: CDR1 MGHRA, CDR2 YSYEKL. CDR3 loop: CASSQMGSVYNEQFF. The CDR3 DNA follows: TGCGCCAGCAGCCAAATGGGATCAGTCTACAATGAGCAGTTCTTC.

The chain uses TRBV18 and TRBJ2-1; weak D call: TRBD1 (7 bases). CDR3 length: 17 amino acids. V was shortened by 6 bases and J by 6 bases, with 24 bases between the two germline ends. Germline CDR1 is KGHSH and CDR2 is LQKENI. The CDR3 sequence: CASSLPVKTQGGNEQFF. CDR3 bases: TGTGCCAGCTCGCTGCCCGTGAAAACGCAGGGGGGCAATGAGCAGTTCTTC.

This clone was detected only once. The chain links TRBV6-2 or TRBV6-3 to TRBJ2-7; the D is unclear. V was cut by 6 bases and J by 0 bases, with 27 bases left in between. This CDR3 region has 19 residues. The V gene's germline CDR1 is MNHEY and CDR2 SVGEGT. In nucleotides, the CDR3 is TGTGCCAGCAGCCCCCTTCGGGCGGTGCCCCTCTTTAGCTCCTACGAGCAGTACTTC. As protein: CASSPLRAVPLFSSYEQYF.

The chain links TRBV5-1 to TRBJ1-4, with D possibly being TRBD1 (5 bases). Germline V gene lookup returns CDR1 SGHRS and CDR2 YFSETQ. This CDR3 contains 15 residues. V was pared by 0 bases and J by 8 bases, with 14 bases between. CDR3 sequence: CASSLEVVKGEKLFF. CDR3 nucleotides: TGCGCCAGCAGCTTGGAAGTTGTTAAGGGGGAAAAACTGTTTTTT.

V and J are TRBV5-6 and TRBJ1-6; D is possibly TRBD1 (5 bases). Trimming took off 1 base at V and 5 bases at J, with 13 bases between the two ends. Germline lookup yields CDR1 SGHDT and CDR2 YYEEEE. CDR3 size: 16 residues. The CDR3 region is CASSLRGVGDNSPLHF. CDR3 sequence (DNA): TGTGCCAGCAGCTTGCGGGGGGTCGGAGATAATTCACCCCTCCACTTT.

V is TRBV9 and J is TRBJ2-3; 7 bases map to TRBD1. J lost 1 base, V lost 0 bases, and 5 bases had no gene match. The CDR3 covers 16 residues. Germline values: CDR1 SGDLS, CDR2 YYNGEE. The CDR3 DNA sequence: TGTGCCAGCAGCGTAGTGTGGGACAGCGGCACAGATACGCAGTATTTT. This gives the protein CASSVVWDSGTDTQYF.

The chain employs TRBV11-3 and TRBJ2-1; TRBD2 agrees at 11 bases. The CDR3 covers 16 residues. V was pared by 5 bases and J by 5 bases, with 8 bases of the junction left unmatched. Germline CDR1 is SGHNT and CDR2 is YENEEA. This CDR3 is CASSTNSGRAHNEQFF. The CDR3 region has the DNA TGTGCCAGCAGCACTAATAGCGGGAGGGCCCACAATGAGCAGTTCTTC.

This CDR3 reads CASSLDSYSYEQYF. CDR3 DNA sequence: TGTGCCAGCAGCTTAGATTCCTACTCCTACGAGCAGTACTTC. The rearrangement links TRBV7-9 to TRBJ2-7; D remains unclear. Trimming pared 1 base from V and 0 bases from J, leaving 7 bases between. Looked up from germline, CDR1 is SEHNR and CDR2 is FQNEAQ (reference sequence). CDR3 length equals 14 residues.

J is TRBJ2-3 and V is TRBV7-8; D not resolved. Germline assignment: CDR1 SGHVS and CDR2 FQNEAQ. This CDR3 spans 12 amino acids. V lost 0 bases and J 10 bases, leaving 8 bases between the germline ends. The CDR3 region is CASSLAHPAQYF. The CDR3 DNA follows: TGTGCCAGCAGCTTAGCCCACCCAGCGCAGTATTTT.

The chain joins TRBV28 to TRBJ2-7; D may be TRBD1 (5 bases). The CDR3 spans 15 residues. Germline values: CDR1 MDHEN, CDR2 SYDVKM. Trimming removed 6 bases from V and 4 bases from J, with 19 bases in between. CDR3 nucleotides: TGTGCCAGCAGACCGCTGTCAACAGGAAGGTACGAGCAGTACTTC. It codes for CASRPLSTGRYEQYF.

The chain has TRBV7-3 and TRBJ1-1; unclear D gene. In germline, CDR1 is SGHTA, CDR2 FQGTGA. The CDR3 contains 14 residues. Trimming removed 5 bases at V and 1 base at J, with 11 bases between. The CDR3 coding sequence is TGTGCCAGCAGCCCCTCGAGAGAGAACACTGAAGCTTTCTTT. Protein sequence: CASSPSRENTEAFF. The full variable domain, its missing parts supplied by reference TRBV7-3 and TRBJ1-1, is GAGVSQTPSNKVTEKGKYVELRCDPISGHTALYWYRQSLGQGPEFLIYFQGTGAADDSGLPNDRFFAVRPEGSVSTLKIQRTERGDSAVYLCASSPSRENTEAFFGQGTRLTVV.

The J gene is TRBJ2-1, the V gene TRBV7-9, with 7 bases that match TRBD1. The germline V gene encodes CDR1 SEHNR and CDR2 FQNEAQ (reference sequence). Trimming cost V 5 bases and J 6 bases; bases outside gene matches: 10. The CDR3 is 15 amino acids. The CDR3 DNA sequence: TGTGCCAGCAGCCCACACAGGGGTGGAATCAATGAGCAGTTCTTC. Protein product: CASSPHRGGINEQFF.

Notes on this clone: Other DNA variants within this sample encode the same CDR3. The gene calls are TRBV9 and TRBJ2-3, with D tentatively TRBD2 (5 bases). Germline V gene sequence: CDR1 SGDLS, CDR2 YYNGEE. With 7 bases removed from V and 0 bases from J, the gap between germline ends came to 12 bases. CDR3 size: 14 residues. The CDR3 region is CASSADSSTDTQYF. CDR3 bases: TGTGCCAGCTCCGCGGACTCCAGCACAGATACGCAGTATTTT.